The clone carrying this T cell receptor (beta chain) was observed once. Its antigen is unknown. These data originate in a study of tumor-infiltrating lymphocytes in primary liver carcinoma. Findings of the study overall: Overlap in tumor-adjacent and tumor-blood pairs fell below that of tumor region pairs.

The blood RNA (from unsorted whole blood) was obtained, and germline DNA was also extracted. The CDR3 totals 12 residues. The germline V gene encodes CDR1 WNHNN and CDR2 SYGVQD (reference sequence). Trimming shortened V by 6 bases and J by 10 bases, and 12 bases separated the two germline ends. With around 500 ng total RNA as template and a constant-region primer, TCR beta cDNA was made. Three nested multiplex PCR rounds of slightly modified ARM-PCR generated TCR beta libraries. The first two PCR rounds used TRBV1-TRBV30 forward primers with a C-beta reverse primer, 9 to 10 cycles each. One entry per CDR3 protein results from TCRdb running MiXCR on the multiplex PCR reads. The table has 180,000 or so distinct CDR3 sequences, over 45% seen once; the top ten hold approximately 70%.

The sample taken for sequencing was peripheral blood. This sequence was found in a man aged 35-49 years with primary liver carcinoma and hepatitis B virus infection. The rearrangement links TRBV10-1 to TRBJ1-4; D call uncertain. CDR3 in DNA: TGCGCCAGCAGCGGCGGGCGGGGAAAACTGTTTTTT. This gives the protein CASSGGRGKLFF.